This is a list of T cell receptor beta chains from one sample in a study of brain T cells in children with intractable seizures. The repertoire was sequenced with immunoSEQ multiplex PCR; TCRdb's copy has only in-frame clones and lacks some. This sample carries 60,000 to 65,000 clones, 95% to 97% of them seen once, and the ten largest clones take 0.38%. The sequencing here drew on peripheral blood, taken at surgery. The receptors here all came from a boy under two years old with focal cortical dysplasia and intractable seizures. Both conserved end residues are trimmed from each CDR3.

j_call v_call cdr3_aa
TRBJ1-3 TRBV5-1 ASSLSGSSGNTIY
TRBJ1-4 TRBV4-3 ASSQDLGVNEKLF
TRBJ1-5 TRBV5-1 ASSLGENQPQH
TRBJ2-3 TRBV7-6 ASSPSRDTQY
TRBJ1-5 TRBV7-2 ASSLATGGQPQH
TRBJ2-6 TRBV5-4 ASSPTDGTVGANVLT
TRBJ2-7 TRBV27 ASSPLAALYEQY
TRBJ1-5 TRBV5-1 ASSLARGLSNQPQH
TRBJ2-6 TRBV14 ASSRATSGANVLT
TRBJ2-3 TRBV20-1 SATRVDTQY
TRBJ2-7 TRBV7-2 ASSSGLEPYEQY
TRBJ2-2 TRBV6-2/TRBV6-3 ASSYLTGGRELF
TRBJ1-2 TRBV30 AGGQDDCGYT
TRBJ2-7 TRBV7-2 ASSLVAGGPYEQY
TRBJ2-3 TRBV19 ATSRRSGVFTSTDTQY
TRBJ1-2 TRBV7-9 ASSLELNYGYT
TRBJ2-3 TRBV4-2 ASSQLLSGRTDTQY
TRBJ2-1 TRBV27 ASSRLAGLAHNEQF
TRBJ1-2 TRBV5-6 ASSLEATYGYT
TRBJ1-5 TRBV28 ASSFGPRGHSNQPQH
TRBJ1-2 TRBV6-5 ASRLSGGHGYT
TRBJ1-2 TRBV7-6 ASSLGQGTDYT
TRBJ1-3 TRBV4-2 ASSHGRPLSGNTIY
TRBJ1-4 TRBV5-1 ASSLRTAFNEKLF
TRBJ2-3 TRBV11-2 ASSFTSGGDTDTQY
TRBJ1-3 TRBV25-1 ASSEWTFSGNTIY
TRBJ2-7 TRBV5-1 ASSTDRGGPYEQY
TRBJ2-2 TRBV12-3/TRBV12-4 ASSLTNTGELF
TRBJ2-1 TRBV7-2 ASSMLDEQF